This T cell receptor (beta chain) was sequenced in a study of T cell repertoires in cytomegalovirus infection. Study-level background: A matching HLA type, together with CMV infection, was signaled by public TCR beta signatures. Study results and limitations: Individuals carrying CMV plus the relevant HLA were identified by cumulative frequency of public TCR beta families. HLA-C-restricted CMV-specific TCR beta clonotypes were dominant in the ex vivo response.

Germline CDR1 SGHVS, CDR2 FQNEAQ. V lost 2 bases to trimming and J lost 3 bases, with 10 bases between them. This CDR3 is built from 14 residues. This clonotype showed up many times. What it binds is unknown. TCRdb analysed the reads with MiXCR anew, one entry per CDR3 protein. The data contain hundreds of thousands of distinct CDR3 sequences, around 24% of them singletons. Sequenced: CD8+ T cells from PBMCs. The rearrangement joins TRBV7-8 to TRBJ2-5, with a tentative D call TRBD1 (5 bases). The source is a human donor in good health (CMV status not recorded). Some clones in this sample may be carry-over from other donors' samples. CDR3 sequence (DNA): TGTGCCAGCAGCTTATTTGGGGCAGAAGAGACCCAGTACTTC. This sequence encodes CASSLFGAEETQYF.